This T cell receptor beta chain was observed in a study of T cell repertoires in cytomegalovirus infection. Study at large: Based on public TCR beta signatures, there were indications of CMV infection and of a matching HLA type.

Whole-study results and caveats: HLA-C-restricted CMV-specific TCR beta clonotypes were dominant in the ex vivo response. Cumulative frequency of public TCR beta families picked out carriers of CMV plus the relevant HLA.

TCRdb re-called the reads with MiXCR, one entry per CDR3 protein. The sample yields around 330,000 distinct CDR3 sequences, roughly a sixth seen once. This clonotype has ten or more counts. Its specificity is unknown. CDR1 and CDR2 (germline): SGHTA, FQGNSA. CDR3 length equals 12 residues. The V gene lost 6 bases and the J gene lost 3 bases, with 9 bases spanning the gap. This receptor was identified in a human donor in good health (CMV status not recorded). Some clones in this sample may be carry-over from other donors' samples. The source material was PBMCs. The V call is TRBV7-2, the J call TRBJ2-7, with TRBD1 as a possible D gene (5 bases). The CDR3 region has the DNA TGTGCCAGCAGTGACAGTTACTACGAGCAGTACTTC. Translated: CASSDSYYEQYF.